The clone carrying this T cell receptor beta chain was seen a handful of times. The data are from a study of blood T cell repertoires in COVID-19. At the level of the study: Whether acute or convalescent, the COVID-19 samples came from the United States, Italy and Spain.

V lost 4 bases and J lost 4, with 19 bases in between. The CDR3 loop spans 16 amino acids. Per the germline V gene, CDR1 is SGHDN and CDR2 is FVKESK. Methods used by the authors: Amplification with reference gene primers provided the estimates of nucleated cell counts. Profiled with immunoSEQ multiplex PCR; TCRdb holds only in-frame clones, not every one. D and trimming come from the DNA, and the V and J calls and clone size come from that table. The table includes roughly 350,000 clones, around 84% detected once. What was sequenced was peripheral blood. This clonotype was obtained from a woman aged 18-29 years with acute or convalescent COVID-19. The chain combines TRBV14 with TRBJ2-5, with D possibly matching TRBD1 (6 bases). The CDR3 region has the DNA TGTGCCAGCAGCCCTCTTAGCCCCGGGACATCAGAGACCCAGTACTTC. It encodes CASSPLSPGTSETQYF.